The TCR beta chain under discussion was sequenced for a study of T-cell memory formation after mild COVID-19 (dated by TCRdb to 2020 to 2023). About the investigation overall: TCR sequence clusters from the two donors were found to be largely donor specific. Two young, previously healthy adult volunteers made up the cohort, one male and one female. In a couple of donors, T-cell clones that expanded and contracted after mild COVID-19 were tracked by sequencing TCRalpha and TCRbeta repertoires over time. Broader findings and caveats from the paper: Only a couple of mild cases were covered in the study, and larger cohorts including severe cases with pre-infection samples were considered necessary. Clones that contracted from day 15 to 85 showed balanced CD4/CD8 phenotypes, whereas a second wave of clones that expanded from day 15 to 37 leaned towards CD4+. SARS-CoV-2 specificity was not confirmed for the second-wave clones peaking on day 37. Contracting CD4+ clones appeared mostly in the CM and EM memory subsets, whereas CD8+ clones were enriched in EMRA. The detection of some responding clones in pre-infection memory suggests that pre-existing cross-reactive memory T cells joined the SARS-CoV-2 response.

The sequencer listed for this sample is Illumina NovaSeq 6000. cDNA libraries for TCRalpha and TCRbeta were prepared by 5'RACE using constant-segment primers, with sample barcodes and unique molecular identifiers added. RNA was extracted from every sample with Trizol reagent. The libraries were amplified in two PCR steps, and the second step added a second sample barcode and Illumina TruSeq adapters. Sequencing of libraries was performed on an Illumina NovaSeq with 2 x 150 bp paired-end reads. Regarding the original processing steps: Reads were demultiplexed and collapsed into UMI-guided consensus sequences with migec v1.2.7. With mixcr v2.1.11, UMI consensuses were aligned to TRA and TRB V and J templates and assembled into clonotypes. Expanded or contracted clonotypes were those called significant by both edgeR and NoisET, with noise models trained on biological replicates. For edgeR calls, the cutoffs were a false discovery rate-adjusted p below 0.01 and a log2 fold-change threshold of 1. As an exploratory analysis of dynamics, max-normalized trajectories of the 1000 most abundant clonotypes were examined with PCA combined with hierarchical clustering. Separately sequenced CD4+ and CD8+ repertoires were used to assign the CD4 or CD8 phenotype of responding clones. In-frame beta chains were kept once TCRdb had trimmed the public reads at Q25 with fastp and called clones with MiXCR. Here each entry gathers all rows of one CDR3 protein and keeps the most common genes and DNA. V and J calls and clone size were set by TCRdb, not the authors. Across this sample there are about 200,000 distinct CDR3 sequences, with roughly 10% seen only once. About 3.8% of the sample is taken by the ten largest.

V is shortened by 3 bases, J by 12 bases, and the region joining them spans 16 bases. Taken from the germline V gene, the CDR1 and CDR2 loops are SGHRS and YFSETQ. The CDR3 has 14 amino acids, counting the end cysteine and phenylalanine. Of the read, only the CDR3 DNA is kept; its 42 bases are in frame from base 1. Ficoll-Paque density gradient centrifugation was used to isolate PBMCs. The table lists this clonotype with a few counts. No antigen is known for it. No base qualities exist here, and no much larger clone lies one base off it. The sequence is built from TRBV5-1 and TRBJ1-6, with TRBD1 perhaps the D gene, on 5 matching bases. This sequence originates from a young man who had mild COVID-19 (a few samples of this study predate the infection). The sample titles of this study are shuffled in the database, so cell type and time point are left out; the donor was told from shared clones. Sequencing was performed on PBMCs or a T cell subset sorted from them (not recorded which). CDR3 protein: CASSSGRALEPLHF. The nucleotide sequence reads TGCGCCAGCAGCTCCGGCAGGGCCCTGGAACCCCTCCACTTT.